The present entry profiles one T cell receptor beta chain with its context. Its antigen remains unknown. The sample originates from a study of T cells in localized non-small cell lung cancer. Study observations and caveats: In adjacent lung appeared a median about 58 of the top 100 tumor clones.

V was shortened by 1 base and J by 1 base, with 4 bases between the two germline ends. The V gene's germline CDR1 is MDHEN and CDR2 SYDVKM. The length of the CDR3 is 13 residues. The repertoire was sequenced with immunoSEQ multiplex PCR; TCRdb's copy has only in-frame clones and lacks some. The data contain 39,000 or so clones, 83% of them singletons. Sequenced material: PBMCs, taken before any cancer treatment. This receptor was identified in a man aged 35-75 years with stage II lung adenocarcinoma. The gene calls are TRBV28 and TRBJ1-1; no firm D call. The CDR3 here is CASSLSGNTEAFF. DNA of the CDR3: TGTGCCAGCAGTTTATCAGGGAACACTGAAGCTTTCTTT.